The 17 T cell receptor beta chains below all came from one sample that was sequenced in a study of OX40 agonist ivuxolimab in advanced cancers. TCRdb's copy holds only in-frame clones and misses some; the assay was immunoSEQ multiplex PCR. Among approximately 98,000 clones, approximately 84% were seen once, and the ten largest hold less than 5.5%. The specimen comprised CD4+ or CD8+ T cells sorted from blood, sampled in a trial of the OX40 agonist ivuxolimab. The origin of the receptors is an adult with an advanced solid tumor such as melanoma, head and neck, liver or kidney cancer.

V usage is TRBV2 and J usage is TRBJ2-5; tentative D call: TRBD2 (6 bases). The CDR3 length is 16 residues. Germline V gene data show CDR1 as SNHLY and CDR2 as FYNNEI. Trimming took 2 bases from V and 5 from J, leaving 18 bases between them. The CDR3 DNA follows: TGTGCCAGCAGTGAATACTCTGGGGGGAGTAGGGAGACCCAGTACTTC. This sequence encodes CASSEYSGGSRETQYF.

This clone has more than one count but fewer than ten. The chain links TRBV10-2 to TRBJ2-3, with 10 bases fitting TRBD2. The length of the CDR3 is 15 residues. Trimming at V came to 9 bases and at J to 0 bases, leaving 6 bases not matched to a gene. Germline assignment: CDR1 WSHSY and CDR2 SAAADI. The CDR3 reads CASSGLAASTDTQYF. The DNA for the CDR3 is TGCGCCAGTTCAGGACTAGCGGCTAGCACAGATACGCAGTATTTT.

The chain employs TRBV21-1 and TRBJ1-5. TRBV21-1 is a listed pseudogene. CDR3 length: 13 residues. CDR3 nucleotide sequence: TGTGCCAGGAGGGACTGGGGCAATCAGCCCCAGCATTTT. It is translated as CARRDWGNQPQHF.

The chain combines TRBV15 with TRBJ1-5; TRBD1 matches at 7 bases. This CDR3 comprises 13 residues. CDR1 is LNHNV, CDR2 YYDKDF, per germline (reference sequence). J was trimmed by 7 bases and V by 4 bases; bases with no gene match: 4. The CDR3 DNA follows: TGTGCCACCAGCAACAGGGGTGAGCAGCCCCAGCATTTT. Translated, it gives CATSNRGEQPQHF.

The chain combines TRBV14 with TRBJ2-5; weak D call: TRBD1 (5 bases). The CDR3 is made up of 15 amino acids. The V gene's germline CDR1 is SGHDN and CDR2 FVKESK. V gave up 2 bases and J gave up 3 bases, with 13 bases separating them. The CDR3 here is CASSQHRTPEETQYF. The CDR3 DNA reads TGTGCCAGCAGCCAACACAGGACCCCTGAAGAGACCCAGTACTTC.

The chain joins TRBV10-3 to TRBJ1-2, with a weak D call TRBD1 (5 bases). This CDR3 comprises 13 residues. Looked up from germline, CDR1 is ENHRY and CDR2 is SYGVKD. V gave up 6 bases and J gave up 8 bases, with 16 bases separating them. CDR3 sequence reads: CAIRGLPEGGYTF. Written as DNA, the CDR3 is TGTGCCATCAGGGGGCTGCCCGAGGGGGGCTACACCTTC.

V and J are TRBV11-2 and TRBJ2-7; D gene unclear. Per germline, CDR1 SGHAT and CDR2 FQNNGV. Trimming removed 1 base at V and 2 bases at J, with 12 bases between. The CDR3 spans 15 residues. The DNA of the CDR3 is TGTGCCAGCAGCTTAGGACGACTTAGCCCCTACGAGCAGTACTTC. Protein: CASSLGRLSPYEQYF. Complete variable domain (other parts from reference TRBV11-2 and TRBJ2-7): EAGVAQSPRYKIIEKRQSVAFWCNPISGHATLYWYQQILGQGPKLLIQFQNNGVVDDSQLPKDRFSAERLKGVDSTLKIQPAKLEDSAVYLCASSLGRLSPYEQYFGPGTRLTVT.

The genes are TRBV15 and TRBJ1-1, with TRBD1 matching over 7 bases. The length of the CDR3 is 15 residues. Trimming took 0 bases from V and 10 from J; bases not matched to a gene: 11. Germline V gene data show CDR1 as LNHNV and CDR2 as YYDKDF (reference sequence). CDR3 nucleotides: TGTGCCACCAGCAGAGATCTTAGGGGGCGGGCGGTAGCTTTCTTT. It yields the protein CATSRDLRGRAVAFF.

This clone was observed at least ten times. This chain connects TRBV7-9 to TRBJ2-7; perhaps TRBD2 as D (6 bases). The V end was cut by 1 base, the J end by 6 bases, with 13 bases between. The CDR3 covers 14 residues. In germline, CDR1 is SEHNR, CDR2 FQNEAQ (reference sequence). The CDR3 reads CASSLGRAGSEQYF. The CDR3, as DNA: TGTGCCAGCAGCTTAGGACGGGCCGGGAGCGAGCAGTACTTC.

This rearrangement joins TRBV19 to TRBJ1-1; D not resolved. From germline, CDR1 is LNHDA and CDR2 SQIVND (reference sequence). The CDR3 totals 14 residues. Trimming removed 7 bases at V and 0 bases at J, with 12 bases between. CDR3 region: CASNVLHMNTEAFF. The CDR3 DNA reads as TGTGCCAGTAACGTCTTGCACATGAACACTGAAGCTTTCTTT.

This chain links TRBV7-9 with TRBJ2-7; 8 positions agree with TRBD1. The CDR3 extends over 15 amino acids. Germline CDR1 and CDR2: SEHNR and FQNEAQ (reference sequence). V lost 5 bases, J lost 4 bases, and 10 bases stayed unmatched. The CDR3 region has the DNA TGTGCCAGCAGCCACCCCCCAGGGGGCCTGTACGAGCAGTACTTC. Encoded protein: CASSHPPGGLYEQYF.

This chain links TRBV30 with TRBJ2-1; D is uncertain. This CDR3 has 14 residues. Trimming shortened V by 1 base and J by 0 bases, and 7 bases separated the two germline ends. CDR1 GTSNPN and CDR2 SVGIG come from the germline V gene (reference sequence). The CDR3 coding sequence is TGTGCCTGGAGTGACTCGAGCTCCTACAATGAGCAGTTCTTC. This codes for CAWSDSSSYNEQFF.

The rearrangement uses TRBV6-6 and TRBJ1-6; D might be TRBD1 (5 bases). V lost 3 bases and J 8 bases, leaving 11 bases between the germline ends. Germline lookup yields CDR1 MNHNY and CDR2 SVGAGI (reference sequence). The CDR3 sequence is 14 residues long. CDR3 nucleotides: TGTGCCAGCAGTTATGGGGCCAAGGATTCACCCCTCCACTTT. Its protein is CASSYGAKDSPLHF.

The rearrangement joins TRBV20-1 to TRBJ1-2; a possible D gene is TRBD1 (5 bases). The CDR3 loop spans 11 amino acids. Trimming left V 7 bases short and J 3 bases short, with 9 bases between. The germline gives CDR1 DFQATT, CDR2 SNEGSKA (reference sequence). In nucleotides, the CDR3 is TGCAGTGTTGGACACTACTATGGCTACACCTTC. Translated, it gives CSVGHYYGYTF.

CDR3 in amino acids: CASSEVGAEAYYNEQFF. CDR3 DNA: TGTGCCAGCAGTGAAGTAGGAGCGGAGGCCTACTACAATGAGCAGTTCTTC. This chain joins TRBV6-1 and TRBJ2-1; tentative D call: TRBD2 (5 bases). The germline CDR1 and CDR2 sequences are MNHNS and SASEGT. This CDR3 has 17 residues. Trimming stripped 1 base from V and 3 bases from J, with 16 bases between.

This clone was counted a few times. The rearrangement links TRBV6-1 to TRBJ2-7, with TRBD2 identical over 10 bases. V dropped 8 bases and J dropped 0; count of bases not matched to a gene: 4. The CDR3 loop spans 14 amino acids. CDR1 is MNHNS, CDR2 SASEGT, per germline. Here the CDR3 DNA reads TGTGCCAGCGGATGGACTAGCGGCTCCTACGAGCAGTACTTC. Encoded protein: CASGWTSGSYEQYF.

The gene calls are TRBV6-1 and TRBJ1-4, with 8 nucleotides matching TRBD1. V gave up 4 bases and J gave up 8 bases; unmatched junction bases: 9. Germline CDR1 MNHNS, CDR2 SASEGT. This CDR3 has 15 residues. The CDR3 region is CASSVRTGLNEKLFF. The CDR3 DNA is TGTGCCAGCAGTGTGAGGACAGGGTTAAACGAAAAACTGTTTTTT.